These 20 T cell receptor beta chains originate from one sample sequenced in a study of control samples from healthy donors and cancer patients. Only in-frame clones appear in the TCRdb table, and some are missing; sequencing was by immunoSEQ multiplex PCR. The data hold 95,000 to 110,000 clones, with 75% to 90% observed a single time. Sequenced input: PBMCs. All receptors come from a man aged 55 to 69 with lung cancer.

The chain has TRBV15 and TRBJ2-2; D is perhaps TRBD2 (6 bases). CDR3 size: 16 residues. Between the trimmed V and J ends, which lost 2 bases and 0 bases, there was a span of 10 bases. Germline V gene data show CDR1 as LNHNV and CDR2 as YYDKDF (reference sequence). The CDR3 nucleotides read TGTGCCACCAGCAGACATGCGGGGCCGAACACCGGGGAGCTGTTTTTT. Translated, it gives CATSRHAGPNTGELFF.

The chain is built from TRBV7-8 and TRBJ2-1; 11 positions agree with TRBD2. This CDR3 has 14 residues. Losses at the gene ends were 3 bases for V and 6 bases for J; bases not matched to a gene: 1. Germline-derived CDR1 and CDR2 are SGHVS and FQNEAQ. The CDR3 coding sequence is TGTGCCAGCAGCTTTAGCGGGGGGGCCAATGAGCAGTTCTTC. This encodes CASSFSGGANEQFF.

This chain uses TRBV11-2 with TRBJ2-1; D remains unclear. Germline CDR1 is SGHAT and CDR2 is FQNNGV. Deletions cut 4 bases from V and 7 bases from J, with 11 bases between. The CDR3 has 13 residues. Here the CDR3 reads CASSSRPQNEQFF. CDR3 nucleotide sequence: TGTGCCAGCAGCTCCCGCCCCCAAAATGAGCAGTTCTTC.

This rearrangement joins TRBV5-1 to TRBJ1-1, with D perhaps TRBD1 (5 bases). Deletions cut 0 bases from V and 1 base from J, with 16 bases between. Germline CDR1 is SGHRS and CDR2 is YFSETQ. The CDR3 covers 17 residues. CDR3: CASSLGIGGRRNTEAFF. The CDR3 DNA sequence: TGCGCCAGCAGCTTGGGTATCGGGGGACGTCGGAACACTGAAGCTTTCTTT.

The V gene is TRBV30, the J gene TRBJ2-5, with a weak D call TRBD2 (7 bases). This CDR3 region has 14 residues. Germline-derived CDR1 and CDR2 are GTSNPN and SVGIG (reference sequence). V was shortened by 0 bases and J by 5 bases, with 13 bases between the two germline ends. The CDR3 loop reads CAWSVTGGRETQYF. The CDR3 DNA reads as TGTGCCTGGAGTGTAACGGGGGGCAGGGAGACCCAGTACTTC.

The J gene is TRBJ2-3, the V gene TRBV29-1, with D perhaps matching TRBD1 or TRBD2 (6 bases each). CDR3 size: 13 residues. The germline V and J ends were trimmed by 7 bases and 1 base, with 12 bases remaining between them. Germline assignment: CDR1 SQVTM and CDR2 ANQGSEA. DNA of the CDR3: TGCAGCGCTCACCGGGGGCGCACAGATACGCAGTATTTT. This encodes CSAHRGRTDTQYF.

The CDR3 sequence: CASSRTGQAYTDTQYF. DNA of the CDR3: TGCGCCAGCAGCCGTACGGGACAGGCGTACACAGATACGCAGTATTTT. The V and J genes are TRBV5-1 and TRBJ2-3, with 8 nucleotides matching TRBD1. Trimming removed 4 bases from V and 2 bases from J; junction bases left unmatched: 9. CDR1 and CDR2 (germline): SGHRS, YFSETQ. The CDR3 consists of 16 residues.

The chain is built from TRBV5-4 and TRBJ1-1, with unresolved D. In germline, CDR1 is SGHNT, CDR2 YYREEE (reference sequence). The CDR3 spans 13 residues. Trimming pared 0 bases from V and 0 bases from J, leaving 3 bases between. The CDR3 DNA sequence: TGTGCCAGCAGCTTGGGATTGAACACTGAAGCTTTCTTT. It specifies CASSLGLNTEAFF.

The chain combines TRBV10-1 with TRBJ2-6, with unresolved D. The germline V and J ends were trimmed by 2 bases and 4 bases, with 6 bases remaining between them. Germline CDR1 is WNHNN and CDR2 is SYGVQD (reference sequence). The CDR3 covers 14 residues. CDR3 sequence: CASSETRGANVLTF. The CDR3 bases are TGCGCCAGCAGTGAGACTCGGGGGGCCAACGTCCTGACTTTC.

This clone was observed once. The V and J genes are TRBV5-1 and TRBJ2-2; TRBD1 agrees at 11 bases. This CDR3 comprises 18 residues. The V segment lost 3 bases and the J segment 0 bases; nucleotides outside the gene matches: 7. Germline V gene lookup returns CDR1 SGHRS and CDR2 YFSETQ. As DNA, the CDR3 is TGCGCCAGCAGCTACGGACAGGGGGCCCGTCCGAACACCGGGGAGCTGTTTTTT. It translates to CASSYGQGARPNTGELFF. The complete variable domain, with remaining parts taken from reference TRBV5-1 and TRBJ2-2, reads KAGVTQTPRYLIKTRGQQVTLSCSPISGHRSVSWYQQTPGQGLQFLFEYFSETQRNKGNFPGRFSGRQFSNSRSEMNVSTLELGDSALYLCASSYGQGARPNTGELFFGEGSRLTVL.

This chain uses TRBV18 with TRBJ2-3; D remains unclear. Germline values: CDR1 KGHSH, CDR2 LQKENI. Trimming cost V 0 bases and J 9 bases, with 10 bases left between them. There are 13 residues in the CDR3. The CDR3 region has the DNA TGTGCCAGCTCACCACCGTCGGGCGGAACGCAGTATTTT. This translates into CASSPPSGGTQYF.

The rearrangement uses TRBV27 and TRBJ1-2; D is unresolved. The CDR3 spans 15 residues. V lost 2 bases to trimming and J lost 2 bases, with 12 bases between them. Per germline, CDR1 MNHEY and CDR2 SMNVEV (reference sequence). The CDR3 region is CASSLKFSENYGYTF. CDR3 nucleotides: TGTGCCAGCAGTTTAAAGTTCTCAGAAAACTATGGCTACACCTTC.

The chain links TRBV10-1 to TRBJ2-2; D is unclear. V lost 0 bases, J lost 0 bases, and 5 bases lay in between. The germline V gene encodes CDR1 WNHNN and CDR2 SYGVQD (reference sequence). The CDR3 is 15 amino acids. CDR3 coding DNA: TGCGCCAGCAGTGAGTCCGGAGCGAACACCGGGGAGCTGTTTTTT. Translation gives CASSESGANTGELFF.

This clone came up a few times. The chain uses TRBV5-1 and TRBJ1-1, with D hard to call. The V gene lost 2 bases and the J gene lost 4 bases, with 9 bases spanning the gap. CDR1 SGHRS and CDR2 YFSETQ come from the germline V gene. This CDR3 has 13 amino acids. CDR3 in DNA: TGCGCCAGCAGCTTAGCAGTCAGCACTGAAGCTTTCTTT. This gives the protein CASSLAVSTEAFF.

The chain joins TRBV5-4 to TRBJ1-4; D gene unclear. V was pared by 2 bases and J by 4 bases, with 9 bases between. The CDR3 totals 14 residues. Looked up from germline, CDR1 is SGHNT and CDR2 is YYREEE (reference sequence). CDR3 sequence (DNA): TGTGCCAGCAGCTTCGGTCAGAGTAATGAAAAACTGTTTTTT. It codes for CASSFGQSNEKLFF.

The rearrangement uses TRBV7-2 and TRBJ2-5; the D gene could be TRBD1 or TRBD2 (6 bases each). This CDR3 comprises 14 residues. CDR1 SGHTA and CDR2 FQGNSA come from the germline V gene. Trimming stripped 5 bases from V and 5 bases from J, with 15 bases between. The CDR3: CASSRRRGMETQYF. CDR3 coding DNA: TGTGCCAGCAGCCGCAGGAGGGGGATGGAGACCCAGTACTTC.

This sequence joins TRBV7-9 and TRBJ1-2, with D possibly matching TRBD1 (6 bases). The V gene lost 5 bases and the J gene lost 5 bases, with 15 bases spanning the gap. CDR3 length: 14 amino acids. In germline, CDR1 is SEHNR, CDR2 FQNEAQ (reference sequence). As DNA, the CDR3 is TGTGCCAGCAGCCGCCAGGGGCACCAGTATGGCTACACCTTC. Translating it yields CASSRQGHQYGYTF.

Regarding this clone: Additional DNA sequences in this sample encode the identical CDR3. The chain couples TRBV5-1 to TRBJ1-1; D not resolved. Germline V CDR1 and CDR2: SGHRS, YFSETQ. This CDR3 has 15 amino acids. The ends were cut back, 0 bases at V and 2 bases at J, with 11 bases in the middle. Written as DNA, the CDR3 is TGCGCCAGCAGCTTGGGCAGGTTTGGCAACACTGAAGCTTTCTTT. Translation gives CASSLGRFGNTEAFF.

V is TRBV6-1 and J is TRBJ2-3, with 8 bases matching TRBD1. V was clipped by 3 bases and J by 0 bases; unmatched bases: 5. The CDR3 sequence is 16 residues long. Germline V gene data show CDR1 as MNHNS and CDR2 as SASEGT. In DNA, the CDR3 is TGTGCCAGCAGTGAGCTTCAGGGGGCTAGCACAGATACGCAGTATTTT. Translation: CASSELQGASTDTQYF.

V gene TRBV5-1 combines with J gene TRBJ1-1, with 7 positions matching TRBD1. The germline V gene has CDR1 SGHRS and CDR2 YFSETQ. This CDR3 contains 14 residues. The V gene end was trimmed by 0 bases and the J gene end by 5 bases; junction bases not matched to a gene: 4. For the CDR3, the DNA is TGCGCCAGCAGCTTGGAAGGCAGGGGGACTGAAGCTTTCTTT. Translated: CASSLEGRGTEAFF.